Following are 20 T cell receptor beta chains from one sample sequenced in a study of human T cells and chemical hapten exposure (dated by TCRdb to about 2021). The meaning of the sample's time point label: pre-sensitization, week 0. In light of the paper, this sample's treatment or condition label describes: therapeutic diphenylcyclopropenone sensitization with weekly scalp DPC. The library was produced with RACE. Sequencing instrument: NextSeq 500. TCRdb cleaned the public reads at Q25 with fastp, built clones with MiXCR and kept in-frame beta chains. When rows share a CDR3 protein, they turn into one entry using the most common DNA and genes. The sample table contains more than 80,000 distinct CDR3 sequences; only one count was recorded for under 14% of them. The ten largest clones take up about 3.1% of the sample. Sequencing used whole blood, obtained in connection with sensitization to the hapten diphenylcyclopropenone (DPC). These receptors were obtained from an older woman with alopecia areata. Some clones in this sample may be carry-over from other donors' samples.

This clonotype was observed many times. V usage is TRBV19 and J usage is TRBJ1-5; 7 nucleotides match TRBD1. The CDR3 is made up of 14 amino acids. Trimming took 0 bases from V and 7 from J; bases not matched to a gene: 3. Germline V gene sequence: CDR1 LNHDA, CDR2 SQIVND (reference sequence). The CDR3 sequence: CASSIDYRGQPQHF. In DNA, the CDR3 is TGTGCCAGTAGTATAGACTACAGGGGACAGCCCCAGCATTTT.

This clonotype was counted between two and nine times. This chain uses TRBV7-9 with TRBJ2-2; TRBD2 agrees at 8 bases. The CDR3 spans 17 residues. Germline assignment: CDR1 SEHNR and CDR2 FQNEAQ (reference sequence). V lost 4 bases to trimming and J lost 0 bases; unmatched junction nucleotides: 7. DNA for the CDR3: TGTGCCAGCAGCTCTAGCGGGCGTGGGACGAACACCGGGGAGCTGTTTTTT. Its translation is CASSSSGRGTNTGELFF.

Many counts were recorded for this clonotype. This chain links TRBV12-3 or TRBV12-4 with TRBJ1-6, with D unresolved. This CDR3 has 13 amino acids. Trimming left V 5 bases short and J 6 bases short, with 8 bases between. CDR3 protein: CASSTPRNSPLHF. In DNA, the CDR3 is TGTGCCAGCAGTACGCCCCGTAATTCACCCCTCCACTTT.

This clonotype was observed at least ten times. The chain joins TRBV6-6 to TRBJ2-3; 10 bases match TRBD2. The V gene's germline CDR1 is MNHNY and CDR2 SVGAGI (reference sequence). V shed 2 bases, J shed 0 bases, and the junction held 26 bases outside the gene matches. The CDR3 runs to 24 residues. CDR3 in amino acids: CASSYPLSSGGPKNNLPSTDTQYF. CDR3 DNA sequence: TGTGCCAGCAGTTACCCCTTGTCTAGCGGGGGCCCTAAGAACAACCTGCCTAGCACAGATACGCAGTATTTT.

This clonotype was recorded a few times. V is TRBV9 and J is TRBJ2-1; 9 nucleotides agree with TRBD2. CDR3 size: 15 residues. CDR1 is SGDLS and CDR2 is YYNGEE in the germline V gene. Trimming at V came to 0 bases and at J to 7 bases, leaving 5 bases not matched to a gene. As DNA, the CDR3 is TGTGCCAGCAGCGTAGGCGGGGGGGCCGTAAATGAGCAGTTCTTC. Its protein is CASSVGGGAVNEQFF.

Written as DNA, the CDR3 is TGTGCCAGCAGCTTGCGGGGCAGGGGGCCCCCCAATGAGCAGTTCTTC. Its protein product is CASSLRGRGPPNEQFF. V usage is TRBV5-4 and J usage is TRBJ2-1, with 8 bases matching TRBD1. Unmatched junction bases numbered 9, after V lost 1 base and J lost 6 bases. The germline V gene encodes CDR1 SGHNT and CDR2 YYREEE (reference sequence). This CDR3 is built from 16 residues.

The table lists this clonotype with a few counts. V is TRBV20-1 and J is TRBJ2-5, with 14 bases identical to TRBD2. The germline CDR1 and CDR2 sequences are DFQATT and SNEGSKA (reference sequence). The junction had 6 bases not matched to a gene; V was cut back by 1 base and J by 5 bases. The CDR3 has 16 amino acids. This CDR3 is CSARGTGLAGEETQYF. Here the CDR3 DNA reads TGCAGTGCTAGAGGGACGGGACTAGCGGGGGAGGAGACCCAGTACTTC.

In this sample, this clonotype turned up many times. The chain is built from TRBV6-6 and TRBJ2-1; 11 bases line up with TRBD2. Germline CDR1 reads MNHNY; CDR2 reads SVGAGI (reference sequence). CDR3 length: 19 amino acids. V lost 0 bases to trimming and J lost 12 bases; unmatched junction nucleotides: 19. CDR3 in amino acids: CASSYSRGSGGASLVGQFF. The DNA of the CDR3 is TGTGCCAGCAGTTACTCGAGAGGTAGCGGGGGGGCCTCCCTCGTGGGGCAGTTCTTC.

The chain employs TRBV2 and TRBJ1-1; possible D gene TRBD1, 5 bases. The CDR3 extends over 19 amino acids. V lost 6 bases and J 1 base, leaving 27 bases between the germline ends. Germline-derived CDR1 and CDR2 are SNHLY and FYNNEI. The CDR3 DNA reads TGTGCCAGCAGAAGCATGAGGGGCGATGCCATTACTCCGAACACTGAAGCTTTCTTT. It translates to CASRSMRGDAITPNTEAFF.

In its sample, this clonotype was seen many times. The V gene is TRBV5-1, the J gene TRBJ1-2; 9 nucleotides match TRBD1. V shed 4 bases, J shed 7 bases, and the junction held 5 bases outside the gene matches. The CDR3 loop spans 13 amino acids. The V gene's germline CDR1 is SGHRS and CDR2 YFSETQ. The CDR3 protein is CASSPGQGSGYTF. DNA for the CDR3: TGCGCCAGCAGCCCGGGACAGGGCTCTGGCTACACCTTC.

The chain uses TRBV29-1 and TRBJ2-1; 13 bases agree with TRBD2. This CDR3 has 14 amino acids. V lost 4 bases and J lost 7; bases outside the gene matches: 4. Germline-derived CDR1 and CDR2 are SQVTM and ANQGSEA. The CDR3 bases are TGCAGCGTTGCCCGGACTAGCGGGGGTAATGAGCAGTTCTTC. It yields the protein CSVARTSGGNEQFF.

This clonotype was found many times. The chain recombines TRBV6-5 with TRBJ1-2, with TRBD1 as a possible D gene (6 bases). CDR1 is MNHEY, CDR2 SVGAGI, per germline. The CDR3 sequence is 13 residues long. With 3 bases removed from V and 5 bases from J, the gap between germline ends came to 10 bases. The CDR3: CASSYRQGYGYTF. The DNA of the CDR3 is TGTGCCAGCAGTTATCGGCAGGGGTATGGCTACACCTTC.

The table lists this clonotype with a few counts. This chain joins TRBV30 and TRBJ1-2, with a tentative D call TRBD1 (5 bases). Germline V gene data show CDR1 as GTSNPN and CDR2 as SVGIG (reference sequence). The CDR3 consists of 13 residues. V was trimmed by 4 bases and J by 8 bases, leaving 17 bases between them. The CDR3 region is CAWIPGQGGGYTF. The CDR3 region has the DNA TGTGCCTGGATTCCCGGCCAGGGAGGCGGCTACACCTTC.

This chain connects TRBV9 to TRBJ2-3, with D unclear. Germline V lookup: CDR1 SGDLS, CDR2 YYNGEE. CDR3 size: 14 residues. The V gene lost 1 base and the J gene lost 2 bases, with 8 bases spanning the gap. CDR3 in amino acids: CASSVLSTTDTQYF. The CDR3 DNA reads as TGTGCCAGCAGCGTACTGTCGACCACAGATACGCAGTATTTT. The complete variable domain, with remaining parts taken from reference TRBV9 and TRBJ2-3, reads DSGVTQTPKHLITATGQRVTLRCSPRSGDLSVYWYQQSLDQGLQFLIQYYNGEERAKGNILERFSAQQFPDLHSELNLSSLELGDSALYFCASSVLSTTDTQYFGPGTRLTVL.

This clonotype was found a few times. The chain carries TRBV6-6 and TRBJ2-5, with 9 bases identical to TRBD2. The length of the CDR3 is 16 residues. The V gene end was trimmed by 2 bases and the J gene end by 1 base; junction bases not matched to a gene: 5. CDR1 MNHNY and CDR2 SVGAGI come from the germline V gene (reference sequence). The CDR3 loop is CASSYRLAAPQETQYF. The CDR3 DNA is TGTGCCAGCAGTTACCGACTAGCGGCCCCCCAAGAGACCCAGTACTTC.

The V call is TRBV12-3 or TRBV12-4, the J call TRBJ2-2; D may match TRBD1 or TRBD2 (7 bases each). Deletions cut 5 bases from V and 3 bases from J, with 16 bases between. The CDR3 loop spans 16 amino acids. The CDR3: CASSQGGLGHTGELFF. CDR3 nucleotide sequence: TGTGCCAGCAGTCAGGGGGGGCTCGGGCACACCGGGGAGCTGTTTTTT.

The V gene is TRBV5-1, the J gene TRBJ2-7; perhaps TRBD1 as D (6 bases). This CDR3 has 15 amino acids. Per germline, CDR1 SGHRS and CDR2 YFSETQ. V gave up 4 bases and J gave up 2 bases, with 16 bases separating them. CDR3: CASSPGRTEPYEQYF. The CDR3 DNA is TGCGCCAGCAGCCCGGGTAGGACAGAACCCTACGAGCAGTACTTC.

This clonotype was seen repeatedly, ten times or more. This chain uses TRBV9 with TRBJ2-7; TRBD2 matches 11 bases. Looked up from germline, CDR1 is SGDLS and CDR2 is YYNGEE. Trimming removed 0 bases from V and 9 bases from J; junction bases left unmatched: 17. The CDR3 covers 18 residues. This CDR3 is CASSVAGIAGGPKSVQYF. The CDR3 DNA reads as TGTGCCAGCAGCGTAGCCGGGATAGCGGGGGGGCCTAAAAGCGTGCAGTACTTC.

This clonotype was detected many times. This chain uses TRBV7-3 with TRBJ2-7; TRBD1 matches at 10 bases. CDR3 length: 14 amino acids. Germline CDR1 reads SGHTA; CDR2 reads FQGTGA. V shed 6 bases and J 7 bases; nucleotides not matched to a gene: 9. The CDR3: CASREAGTGEEQYF. The CDR3, as DNA: TGTGCCAGCAGGGAAGCCGGGACAGGGGAGGAGCAGTACTTC.

About this clonotype itself: Possible read error: a much larger clone is one base away. The rearrangement uses TRBV4-1 and TRBJ1-5; no clear D. CDR3 size: 16 residues. Germline loops: CDR1 MGHRA, CDR2 YSYEKL. The CDR3 DNA sequence: TGCGCCAGCAGCCAAGACAGCGCTTATAGCAATCAGCCCCGGCATTTT. Its protein product is CASSQDSAYSNQPRHF.